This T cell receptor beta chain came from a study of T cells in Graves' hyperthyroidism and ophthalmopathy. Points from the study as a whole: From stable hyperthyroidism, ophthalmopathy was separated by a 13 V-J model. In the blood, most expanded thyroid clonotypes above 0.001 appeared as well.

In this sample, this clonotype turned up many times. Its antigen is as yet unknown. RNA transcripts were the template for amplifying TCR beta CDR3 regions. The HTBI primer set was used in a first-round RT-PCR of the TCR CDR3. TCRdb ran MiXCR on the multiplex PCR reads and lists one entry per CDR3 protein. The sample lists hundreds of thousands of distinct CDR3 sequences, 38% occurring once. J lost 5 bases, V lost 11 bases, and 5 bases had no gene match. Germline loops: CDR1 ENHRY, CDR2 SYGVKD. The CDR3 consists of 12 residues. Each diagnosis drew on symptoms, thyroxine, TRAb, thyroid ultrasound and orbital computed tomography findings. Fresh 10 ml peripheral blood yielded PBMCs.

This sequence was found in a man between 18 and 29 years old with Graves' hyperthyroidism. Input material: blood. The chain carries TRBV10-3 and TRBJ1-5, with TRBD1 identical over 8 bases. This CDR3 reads CAVQGGDQPQHF. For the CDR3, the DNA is TGTGCCGTACAGGGGGGGGATCAGCCCCAGCATTTT.